The 2 T cell receptor beta chains below all came from one sample that was sequenced in a study of early T cells in non-severe SARS-CoV-2 infection. From the 5' RACE reads, TCRdb called clonotypes with MiXCR, one entry per CDR3 protein. The top ten clones hold about 2.1% of a sample with some 91,000 distinct CDR3 sequences, 13% of them seen once. The sequenced material came from whole blood. All receptors derive from an adult who was a healthcare worker with PCR-confirmed SARS-CoV-2 infection or an uninfected control (not recorded which).

This clonotype was counted a few times. V gene TRBV5-1 combines with J gene TRBJ2-3; 12 nucleotides line up with TRBD2. CDR3 size: 18 residues. The germline V gene encodes CDR1 SGHRS and CDR2 YFSETQ. V lost 8 bases and J lost 3; bases outside the gene matches: 16. The CDR3 coding sequence is TGCGCCAGTACCCCGCCACTGACTAGCGGGGGTGGAACAGATACGCAGTATTTT. It yields the protein CASTPPLTSGGGTDTQYF.

The chain is built from TRBV4-1 and TRBJ2-7, with TRBD1 as a possible D gene (6 bases). The CDR3 totals 18 residues. The ends were cut back, 4 bases at V and 0 bases at J, with 22 bases in the middle. Germline-derived CDR1 and CDR2 are MGHRA and YSYEKL. The CDR3 nucleotides are TGCGCCAGCAGCCCAACTGTGACAGGTTCCAAAAGCTCCTACGAGCAGTACTTC. This codes for CASSPTVTGSKSSYEQYF.